Below, 25 T cell receptor beta chains from the same sample are listed, as sequenced in a study of identical twins. Using its own MiXCR run on the 5' RACE reads, TCRdb lists one record per CDR3 protein. Altogether roughly 490,000 distinct CDR3 sequences are present, more than 13% being singletons, with the ten largest covering 0.8% to 1%. A further study also used this sample, focusing on yellow fever vaccine responses in identical twins.

Input material: CD4+ T cells sorted from blood. The receptors were gathered from a woman aged 18 to 35 in good health.

V gene TRBV7-2 combines with J gene TRBJ1-1; no clear D. The length of the CDR3 is 15 residues. The ends were cut back, 6 bases at V and 1 base at J, with 15 bases in the middle. CDR1 is SGHTA, CDR2 FQGNSA, per germline. CDR3 DNA sequence: TGTGCCAGCAGGGCCCCGGGAGTGAGGAACACTGAAGCTTTCTTT. It is translated as CASRAPGVRNTEAFF.

This clonotype was detected a few times. The chain links TRBV6-1 to TRBJ2-3; TRBD1 is a possible D gene (5 bases). V was pared by 7 bases and J by 2 bases, with 13 bases between. Germline assignment: CDR1 MNHNS and CDR2 SASEGT. This CDR3 is 14 amino acids long. The DNA of the CDR3 is TGTGCCAGCACAGGGTATAGCAACACAGATACGCAGTATTTT. Its protein product is CASTGYSNTDTQYF.

This clonotype has more than one count but fewer than ten. The V call is TRBV18, the J call TRBJ2-1, with TRBD2 as a possible D gene (6 bases). Germline loops: CDR1 KGHSH, CDR2 LQKENI. Between the trimmed V and J ends, which lost 6 bases and 7 bases, there was a span of 19 bases. The CDR3 loop spans 15 amino acids. The CDR3: CASSSSGLVRNEQFF. The CDR3 DNA is TGTGCCAGCTCCAGTAGCGGATTAGTAAGGAATGAGCAGTTCTTC.

The rearrangement uses TRBV12-3 or TRBV12-4 and TRBJ2-5, with a tentative D call TRBD1 (6 bases). CDR3 length equals 13 residues. V was cut by 4 bases and J by 2 bases, with 8 bases left in between. The CDR3 nucleotides are TGTGCCAGCAGTTGGACAGATCAAGAGACCCAGTACTTC. Translation gives CASSWTDQETQYF.

This clonotype was counted a few times. The chain couples TRBV2 to TRBJ2-3; D may be TRBD2 (6 bases). CDR3 length equals 13 residues. The germline gives CDR1 SNHLY, CDR2 FYNNEI. The ends were cut back, 2 bases at V and 7 bases at J, with 10 bases in the middle. In DNA form, the CDR3 reads TGTGCCAGCAGTGAACGGGGGATTAATACGCAGTATTTT. It is translated as CASSERGINTQYF. The full variable domain, its missing parts supplied by reference TRBV2 and TRBJ2-3, is EPEVTQTPSHQVTQMGQEVILRCVPISNHLYFYWYRQILGQKVEFLVSFYNNEISEKSEIFDDQFSVERPDGSNFTLKIRSTKLEDSAMYFCASSERGINTQYFGPGTRLTVL.

This clonotype was observed a handful of times. The chain has TRBV5-1 and TRBJ2-3; 16 nucleotides agree with TRBD2. CDR1 is SGHRS and CDR2 is YFSETQ in the germline V gene. This CDR3 contains 18 residues. V dropped 4 bases and J dropped 2; count of bases not matched to a gene: 7. The CDR3 is CASSAGLAGGPNTDTQYF. CDR3 bases: TGCGCCAGCAGCGCGGGACTAGCGGGAGGGCCCAACACAGATACGCAGTATTTT.

The chain combines TRBV7-2 with TRBJ1-6, with 7 bases that match TRBD1. Trimming cost V 0 bases and J 7 bases; bases outside gene matches: 3. The CDR3 consists of 15 residues. Looked up from germline, CDR1 is SGHTA and CDR2 is FQGNSA. CDR3 sequence reads: CASSLAGTANSPLHF. The CDR3 DNA follows: TGTGCCAGCAGCTTAGCCGGGACAGCAAATTCACCCCTCCACTTT.

This clonotype appeared a few times. The rearrangement links TRBV7-2 to TRBJ2-1, with TRBD2 identical over 8 bases. The J segment lost 12 bases and the V segment lost 5 bases, leaving 18 bases of the junction unmatched. CDR1 and CDR2 from the germline V gene are SGHTA and FQGNSA. The CDR3 is 16 residues long. Written as DNA, the CDR3 is TGTGCCAGCAGCGCCCAACAGGCGGGACTAGGGGTTGGGCAGTTCTTC. Translation gives CASSAQQAGLGVGQFF.

The chain joins TRBV20-1 to TRBJ2-7; perhaps TRBD1 as D (6 bases). Germline CDR1 reads DFQATT; CDR2 reads SNEGSKA (reference sequence). V was pared by 6 bases and J by 0 bases, with 18 bases between. This CDR3 comprises 15 residues. This CDR3 is CSAQGWGKGSYEQYF. As DNA, the CDR3 is TGCAGTGCCCAGGGGTGGGGCAAGGGCTCCTACGAGCAGTACTTC.

The V and J genes are TRBV18 and TRBJ2-7; the D is unclear. V was trimmed by 3 bases and J by 4 bases, leaving 10 bases between them. There are 13 residues in the CDR3. Germline CDR1 KGHSH, CDR2 LQKENI. The CDR3 protein is CASSPVGAYEQYF. DNA for the CDR3: TGTGCCAGCTCACCGGTCGGAGCATACGAGCAGTACTTC.

This clonotype was counted ten times or more. The chain recombines TRBV29-1 with TRBJ2-1; possibly TRBD1 for D (6 bases). This CDR3 spans 13 amino acids. The germline V gene has CDR1 SQVTM and CDR2 ANQGSEA. Trimming removed 4 bases at V and 4 bases at J, with 11 bases between. CDR3 in DNA: TGCAGCGTTGGTCCCAGGGGATACAATGAGCAGTTCTTC. Residues: CSVGPRGYNEQFF.

The gene calls are TRBV6-6 and TRBJ1-2; D unclear. CDR1 is MNHNY and CDR2 is SVGAGI in the germline V gene (reference sequence). This CDR3 has 12 residues. The ends were cut back, 6 bases at V and 3 bases at J, with 8 bases in the middle. The CDR3 nucleotides read TGTGCCAGCAGGATCTTTGACTATGGCTACACCTTC. Its translation is CASRIFDYGYTF.

This sequence joins TRBV14 and TRBJ2-7; perhaps TRBD2 as D (6 bases). Germline lookup yields CDR1 SGHDN and CDR2 FVKESK. V was shortened by 3 bases and J by 7 bases, with 25 bases between the two germline ends. The CDR3 is 17 residues long. The CDR3 nucleotides are TGTGCCAGCAGCCACGCCTTCGTTAGCGGTACTCTCAGTGAGCAGTACTTC. Translation gives CASSHAFVSGTLSEQYF.

This clonotype has more than one count but fewer than ten. CDR3 in amino acids: CASSRSPGTGDLEQFF. In nucleotides, the CDR3 is TGCGCCAGCAGCAGATCCCCCGGGACAGGGGACTTAGAGCAGTTCTTC. The chain is built from TRBV5-1 and TRBJ2-1, with TRBD1 identical over 10 bases. CDR1 is SGHRS, CDR2 YFSETQ, per germline. This CDR3 is 16 amino acids long. J was trimmed by 10 bases and V by 4 bases; bases with no gene match: 14.

The chain links TRBV7-6 to TRBJ1-3; D is unresolved. Germline V gene data show CDR1 as SGHVS and CDR2 as FNYEAQ. The CDR3 consists of 15 residues. Trimming stripped 1 base from V and 0 bases from J, with 7 bases between. CDR3 sequence reads: CASSLDAGSGNTIYF. CDR3 nucleotides: TGTGCCAGCAGCTTAGACGCTGGCTCTGGAAACACCATATATTTT.

This clonotype turned up a few times. The gene calls are TRBV6-2 or TRBV6-3 and TRBJ2-3, with D perhaps matching TRBD1 or TRBD2 (5 bases each). Germline CDR1 reads MNHEY; CDR2 reads SVGEGT. Trimming cost V 0 bases and J 5 bases, with 12 bases left between them. This CDR3 is built from 15 residues. The CDR3 nucleotides read TGTGCCAGCAGTTACTCGAAAGCTGGGGGAGATACGCAGTATTTT. This encodes CASSYSKAGGDTQYF.

V is TRBV28 and J is TRBJ2-4; a possible D gene is TRBD1 (5 bases). Trimming cost V 6 bases and J 3 bases, with 12 bases left between them. The CDR3 spans 14 residues. The germline gives CDR1 MDHEN, CDR2 SYDVKM. The chain's CDR3 is CASRPTGYKNIQYF. DNA of the CDR3: TGTGCCAGCAGGCCCACAGGTTACAAAAACATTCAGTACTTC.

Only a few counts were recorded for this clonotype. The genes are TRBV6-2 or TRBV6-3 and TRBJ1-1; 8 bases map to TRBD1. Germline-derived CDR1 and CDR2 are MNHEY and SVGEGT. V shed 2 bases, J shed 1 base, and the junction held 6 bases outside the gene matches. CDR3 length equals 16 residues. The CDR3 DNA sequence: TGTGCCAGCAGTTACGGGCAGACAGGGGAGAACACTGAAGCTTTCTTT. Its protein product is CASSYGQTGENTEAFF.

At least ten counts were recorded for this clonotype. This sequence joins TRBV27 and TRBJ2-1; D is ambiguous. In germline, CDR1 is MNHEY, CDR2 SMNVEV (reference sequence). V was pared by 7 bases and J by 6 bases, with 13 bases between. The length of the CDR3 is 13 residues. CDR3 nucleotide sequence: TGTGCCAGCAAGGGTCCATCGGGCAATGAGCAGTTCTTC. Amino acid sequence: CASKGPSGNEQFF.

This clonotype was seen more than once but under ten times. The chain has TRBV29-1 and TRBJ1-5; 9 bases are shared with TRBD1. The germline V gene has CDR1 SQVTM and CDR2 ANQGSEA. V lost 6 bases, J lost 2 bases, and 14 bases stayed unmatched. The CDR3 covers 17 residues. The CDR3 loop reads CSVTPGTGSEGNQPQHF. CDR3 bases: TGCAGCGTGACCCCCGGGACAGGGTCGGAGGGCAATCAGCCCCAGCATTTT.

The chain employs TRBV18 and TRBJ2-5, with D hard to call. The germline V gene has CDR1 KGHSH and CDR2 LQKENI. The V gene lost 2 bases and the J gene lost 1 base, with 5 bases spanning the gap. The CDR3 has 13 amino acids. DNA for the CDR3: TGTGCCAGCTCACCAGGGTTCCAAGAGACCCAGTACTTC. It translates to CASSPGFQETQYF.

The rearrangement joins TRBV15 to TRBJ2-7; 7 positions match TRBD1. Germline V gives CDR1 LNHNV, CDR2 YYDKDF (reference sequence). This CDR3 has 15 residues. The V gene end was trimmed by 1 base and the J gene end by 0 bases; junction bases not matched to a gene: 3. The CDR3 region is CATSRVRQGSYEQYF. The CDR3 DNA follows: TGTGCCACCAGCAGAGTGAGACAGGGCTCCTACGAGCAGTACTTC.

The chain combines TRBV24-1 with TRBJ1-5; D is perhaps TRBD1 (6 bases). This CDR3 is built from 16 residues. V shed 2 bases and J shed 0 bases, with 10 bases lying between them. Germline-derived CDR1 and CDR2 are KGHDR and SFDVKD. The CDR3 coding sequence is TGTGCCACCAGTGATTCTATACAGGGTAGCAATCAGCCCCAGCATTTT. It is translated as CATSDSIQGSNQPQHF.

J is TRBJ2-3 and V is TRBV20-1; maybe TRBD2 (6 bases). Germline values: CDR1 DFQATT, CDR2 SNEGSKA (reference sequence). V gave up 3 bases and J gave up 4 bases, with 17 bases separating them. The CDR3 totals 15 residues. The CDR3 sequence is CSARRDQREADTQYF. CDR3 DNA: TGCAGTGCTAGGCGCGACCAGAGGGAGGCAGATACGCAGTATTTT.

This clonotype came up a few times. V gene TRBV27 combines with J gene TRBJ2-1, with D tentatively TRBD1 or TRBD2 (5 bases each). Germline V gene lookup returns CDR1 MNHEY and CDR2 SMNVEV (reference sequence). Trimming took off 6 bases at V and 4 bases at J, with 13 bases between the two ends. The CDR3 is 14 residues long. The CDR3 protein is CASSLRDGYNEQFF. The CDR3 DNA reads as TGTGCCAGCAGCCTCCGGGACGGGTACAATGAGCAGTTCTTC.